Presented here are 11 T cell receptor beta chains from one specimen sequenced in a study of response to subunit inactivated influenza vaccine. TCRdb used MiXCR to reprocess the RT-PCR reads, holding one entry per CDR3 protein. The repertoire holds some 640,000 distinct CDR3 sequences, with more than 11% as singletons. The source was PBMCs from blood, collected around two weeks before vaccination. These TCRs come from a man over 45 who received an inactivated influenza vaccine.

The V call is TRBV6-5, the J call TRBJ2-2; 9 bases align to TRBD1. The J segment lost 5 bases and the V segment lost 7 bases, leaving 11 bases of the junction unmatched. The germline V gene encodes CDR1 MNHEY and CDR2 SVGAGI. The CDR3 loop spans 16 amino acids. The CDR3 coding sequence is TGTGCCAGCAAGGGGTCTTACAGGGGGCCTACCGGGGAGCTGTTTTTT. This translates into CASKGSYRGPTGELFF.

This clonotype was counted ten times or more. CDR3 region: CASSRGLTNTGELFF. CDR3 DNA: TGTGCCAGCAGCCGTGGACTGACGAACACCGGGGAGCTGTTTTTT. This sequence joins TRBV9 and TRBJ2-2, with D possibly being TRBD2 (5 bases). The CDR3 loop spans 15 amino acids. Germline V lookup: CDR1 SGDLS, CDR2 YYNGEE. V dropped 4 bases and J dropped 0 bases, with 10 bases sitting between them.

This clonotype turned up a few times. V is TRBV15 and J is TRBJ2-7; D remains unclear. This CDR3 spans 14 amino acids. CDR1 and CDR2 (germline): LNHNV, YYDKDF (reference sequence). Deletions cut 3 bases from V and 2 bases from J, with 11 bases between. The CDR3 spells CATSRIEGTYEQYF. In nucleotides, the CDR3 is TGTGCCACCAGCAGGATTGAAGGGACCTACGAGCAGTACTTC. Drawing the rest from reference TRBV15 and TRBJ2-7, the complete variable domain is DAMVIQNPRYQVTQFGKPVTLSCSQTLNHNVMYWYQQKSSQAPKLLFHYYDKDFNNEADTPDNFQSRRPNTSFCFLDIRSPGLGDTAMYLCATSRIEGTYEQYFGPGTRLTVT.

This clonotype came up a few times. The chain is built from TRBV5-6 and TRBJ2-5, with D possibly matching TRBD2 (5 bases). Germline V gene lookup returns CDR1 SGHDT and CDR2 YYEEEE. Trimming took off 1 base at V and 5 bases at J, with 9 bases between the two ends. The CDR3 runs to 13 residues. Here the CDR3 DNA reads TGTGCCAGCAGCTTGTTTAGCGCGGAGACCCAGTACTTC. This encodes CASSLFSAETQYF.

At least ten counts were recorded for this clonotype. V gene TRBV7-9 combines with J gene TRBJ1-2; 9 bases align to TRBD1. The CDR3 totals 16 residues. From germline, CDR1 is SEHNR and CDR2 FQNEAQ (reference sequence). The ends lost 4 bases at V and 3 bases at J; junction bases unmatched: 9. CDR3 sequence: CASSSNRDRVDYGYTF. CDR3 nucleotide sequence: TGTGCCAGCAGCTCGAACCGGGACAGGGTCGACTATGGCTACACCTTC.

The chain links TRBV24-1 to TRBJ2-7, with 7 nucleotides matching TRBD1. The V segment lost 2 bases and the J segment 1 base; nucleotides outside the gene matches: 4. The CDR3 sequence is 15 residues long. The germline V gene has CDR1 KGHDR and CDR2 SFDVKD. The CDR3 is CATSDSGRGSYEQYF. The CDR3 nucleotides read TGTGCCACCAGTGATTCAGGCAGGGGGTCCTACGAGCAGTACTTC.

The sample holds a few counts of this clonotype. The chain recombines TRBV7-9 with TRBJ2-7, with 8 bases matching TRBD1. J lost 5 bases, V lost 3 bases, and 12 bases had no gene match. The CDR3 spans 16 residues. Germline lookup yields CDR1 SEHNR and CDR2 FQNEAQ (reference sequence). CDR3 sequence (DNA): TGTGCCAGCAGCTTGGGGACCGGACAGGGTTTACACGAGCAGTACTTC. Its translation: CASSLGTGQGLHEQYF.

This clonotype was recorded many times. This rearrangement joins TRBV6-2 or TRBV6-3 to TRBJ2-7; unclear D gene. The germline V gene has CDR1 MNHEY and CDR2 SVGEGT. This CDR3 has 14 residues. V lost 8 bases to trimming and J lost 0 bases, with 14 bases between them. As DNA, the CDR3 is TGTGCCAGCGGAAACCCGACAAACTCCTACGAGCAGTACTTC. Translated, it gives CASGNPTNSYEQYF.

This clonotype has more than one count but fewer than ten. The chain employs TRBV20-1 and TRBJ2-7; 9 nucleotides line up with TRBD1. The V and J ends lost 6 bases and 5 bases, in that order; junction bases with no gene match: 8. The CDR3 spans 13 residues. Germline lookup yields CDR1 DFQATT and CDR2 SNEGSKA (reference sequence). The CDR3 DNA reads TGCAGTGCCCGACAGGGGGGTCGTCACGAGCAGTACTTC. As protein: CSARQGGRHEQYF.

At least ten counts were recorded for this clonotype. The chain is built from TRBV6-5 and TRBJ1-4, with D possibly being TRBD1 (5 bases). The germline V gene has CDR1 MNHEY and CDR2 SVGAGI. This CDR3 is built from 17 residues. V gave up 0 bases and J gave up 2 bases, with 13 bases separating them. The CDR3 reads CASSYSKVPGTNEKLFF. Written as DNA, the CDR3 is TGTGCCAGCAGTTACTCGAAGGTCCCAGGGACTAATGAAAAACTGTTTTTT.

This clonotype was seen only a few times. The chain is built from TRBV4-3 and TRBJ2-2, with 9 bases aligning to TRBD2. Trimming cost V 1 base and J 1 base; bases outside gene matches: 1. Per the germline V gene, CDR1 is LGHNA and CDR2 is YSLEER. This CDR3 is 16 amino acids long. The CDR3 DNA follows: TGCGCCAGCAGCCAAGGGACTAGCGTGAACACCGGGGAGCTGTTTTTT. Amino acids: CASSQGTSVNTGELFF.